This T cell receptor (beta chain) was sequenced for a study of blood T cells in healthy people across ages. Study outcomes and limitations: Both higher diversity and more naive CD4+ cells marked long-lived donors when set against aged donors.

As to this clonotype: Its antigen is not known.

The CDR3 totals 14 residues. CDR1 is LGHNA, CDR2 YNFKEQ, per germline. V shed 4 bases and J shed 5 bases, with 14 bases lying between them. Donors gave ten milliliters of peripheral blood apiece. Whenever a sample was processed, at least 6.5 million PBMCs were isolated. The authors ran a second PCR of 7 to 11 cycles using a sample-barcoded 5' primer and a J-beta primer mix. Every molecule of cDNA carried a tag from a template-switch adaptor with 12 random nucleotides. One entry per CDR3 protein results from TCRdb running MiXCR on the 5' RACE reads. This table has about 1.1 million distinct CDR3 sequences, more than 30% appearing once.

The J gene is TRBJ1-1, the V gene TRBV4-2, with D maybe TRBD1 (5 bases). The TCR was taken from a man younger than 35 in good health. Input material: blood. The CDR3 protein is CASSPPGGNTEAFF. The CDR3 DNA sequence: TGTGCCAGCAGCCCTCCGGGGGGAAATACTGAAGCTTTCTTT.